The rows below give T cell receptor beta chains drawn from one sample of a study of control samples from healthy donors and cancer patients. TCRdb keeps only in-frame clones here, not all; method: immunoSEQ multiplex PCR. This table holds about 130,000 clones, roughly 92% found once. The sample taken for sequencing was blood. The receptor set was obtained from a man younger than 30 in good health. Both conserved end residues are part of each CDR3. The D gene is left open where the match is weak. Where a row states a size, it is once, few, many or the class of an expanded clone; other rows omit it.

v_call	d_call	j_call	clone_size	cdr3_aa	cdr3_nt
TRBV18	.	TRBJ1-1	.	CASSPGRGNTEAFF	TGTGCCAGCTCACCGGGACGGGGAAACACTGAAGCTTTCTTT
TRBV14	TRBD1	TRBJ1-1	.	CASSLLTGVEAFF	TGTGCCAGCAGCCTCCTGACAGGGGTAGAAGCTTTCTTT
TRBV6-5	.	TRBJ1-6	.	CASSFGLNSPLHF	TGTGCCAGCAGTTTTGGACTTAATTCACCCCTCCACTTT
TRBV7-9	TRBD1	TRBJ1-6	.	CASRRTGGLSPLHF	TGTGCCAGCAGGCGGACAGGGGGCCTTTCACCCCTCCACTTT
TRBV7-2	.	TRBJ1-2	.	CASSLIRATYGYTF	TGTGCCAGCAGCTTAATCCGGGCTACTTATGGCTACACCTTC
TRBV5-4	.	TRBJ2-2	once	CASSYDPGRSGELFF	TGTGCCAGCAGCTACGATCCGGGGAGGTCCGGGGAGCTGTTTTTT
TRBV6-6	.	TRBJ2-1	.	CASSYSIDNEQFF	TGTGCCAGCAGTTACTCGATTGATAATGAGCAGTTCTTC
TRBV5-1	TRBD1	TRBJ1-2	.	CASSPGGQFYGYTF	TGCGCCAGCAGCCCTGGGGGACAGTTCTATGGCTACACCTTC
TRBV14	.	TRBJ1-1	few	CASSGGWTEAFF	TGTGCCAGCAGCGGGGGGTGGACTGAAGCTTTCTTT
TRBV19	.	TRBJ2-5	.	CASSIKETQYF	TGTGCCAGTAGTATTAAAGAGACCCAGTACTTC
TRBV30	.	TRBJ1-6	.	CAWSSLWVSPLHF	TGTGCCTGGAGTAGTTTGTGGGTGTCACCCCTCCACTTT
TRBV11-2	.	TRBJ2-2	.	CASSLAQGRRPNTGELFF	TGTGCCAGCAGCTTAGCCCAGGGCCGACGCCCAAACACCGGGGAGCTGTTTTTT
TRBV6-4	.	TRBJ1-2	.	CASSDTASANYGYTF	TGTGCCAGCAGTGACACAGCTAGCGCTAACTATGGCTACACCTTC
TRBV5-6	.	TRBJ2-3	.	CASSWVPASTDTQYF	TGTGCCAGCAGCTGGGTGCCAGCTAGCACAGATACGCAGTATTTT
TRBV28	.	TRBJ1-3	once	CASSIGPASGNTIYF	TGTGCCAGCAGTATAGGGCCCGCCTCTGGAAACACCATATATTTT
TRBV7-2	TRBD2	TRBJ2-3	.	CASRPSGGSDTQYF	TGTGCCAGCAGACCTAGCGGGGGATCTGATACGCAGTATTTT
TRBV10-3	TRBD2	TRBJ2-5	.	CAISLGLAGTQETQYF	TGTGCCATCAGTCTCGGACTAGCGGGGACCCAAGAGACCCAGTACTTC
TRBV14	.	TRBJ2-3	.	CASSQDSLTDTQYF	TGTGCCAGCAGCCAAGATTCCCTTACAGATACGCAGTATTTT
TRBV6-6	TRBD1	TRBJ1-4	.	CASRPGTGNEKLFF	TGTGCCAGCAGGCCAGGGACAGGGAACGAAAAACTGTTTTTT
TRBV6-5	.	TRBJ1-1	.	CAALNTGNTEAFF	TGTGCCGCCTTAAATACTGGGAACACTGAAGCTTTCTTT
TRBV5-1	.	TRBJ1-5	.	CASSLGEGDSNQPQHF	TGCGCCAGCAGCTTGGGGGAGGGGGATAGCAATCAGCCCCAGCATTTT
TRBV7-9	.	TRBJ2-5	.	CASSPLEKETQYF	TGTGCCAGCAGCCCTCTAGAAAAAGAGACCCAGTACTTC
TRBV6-5	.	TRBJ1-3	.	CASSLVQDVSGNTIYF	TGTGCCAGCAGTTTGGTACAGGACGTCTCTGGAAACACCATATATTTT
TRBV6-2/TRBV6-3	.	TRBJ2-2	few	CASSYRQSLTGELFF	TGTGCCAGCAGTTACCGGCAGTCGTTGACCGGGGAGCTGTTTTTT
TRBV7-9	.	TRBJ1-5	.	CASSPVGGPSQPQHF	TGTGCCAGCAGCCCCGTCGGGGGGCCCAGTCAGCCCCAGCATTTT